These 11 T cell receptor beta chains share one sample of origin, sequenced in a study of blood T cells in healthy people across ages. A second PCR of roughly 7 to 11 cycles used a sample-barcoded 5' primer and a J-beta primer mix. TCRdb redid the calling of the 5' RACE reads with MiXCR, one entry per CDR3 protein. The table shows 850,000 to 1,000,000 distinct CDR3 sequences, with roughly half occurring only once. Sequencing input: blood. These TCRs come from an older woman in good health.

The chain combines TRBV7-9 with TRBJ1-4; D is perhaps TRBD1 (5 bases). Trimming removed 3 bases from V and 3 bases from J, with 11 bases in between. The V gene's germline CDR1 is SEHNR and CDR2 FQNEAQ (reference sequence). This CDR3 is 15 amino acids long. CDR3 DNA sequence: TGTGCCAGCAGCTTCGGGGGGTCGGCTAATGAAAAACTGTTTTTT. Amino acids: CASSFGGSANEKLFF.

This clonotype was detected only a few times. The V gene is TRBV20-1, the J gene TRBJ2-4, with D tentatively TRBD2 (5 bases). The J call may be wrong; the DNA end is better matched by TRBJ2-7. This CDR3 has 14 residues. The germline V gene encodes CDR1 DFQATT and CDR2 SNEGSKA (reference sequence). The CDR3 here is CSARDYGSSYEQYF. The CDR3 nucleotides are TGCAGTGCTAGAGATTATGGGAGCAGCTACGAGCAGTACTTC.

There are a few counts of this clonotype. The chain is built from TRBV6-2 or TRBV6-3 and TRBJ2-7, with 7 positions matching TRBD1. After removal of 7 bases from V and 2 bases from J, the junction contained 11 bases not matched to a gene. This CDR3 contains 15 residues. Germline assignment: CDR1 MNHEY and CDR2 SVGEGT. CDR3 DNA sequence: TGTGCCAGCAAAACCCTGAGGGACAGCCCCTACGAGCAGTACTTC. Translation: CASKTLRDSPYEQYF.

In DNA, the CDR3 is TGTGCCAGCAGTCTCTTGATCAGGACTAGCGGGCGCCCGATCGAGCAGTACTTC. This encodes CASSLLIRTSGRPIEQYF. The gene calls are TRBV6-1 and TRBJ2-7, with 11 nucleotides matching TRBD2. Trimming took 5 bases from V and 6 from J; bases not matched to a gene: 18. The CDR3 loop spans 18 amino acids. Germline V gives CDR1 MNHNS, CDR2 SASEGT.

The chain is built from TRBV7-2 and TRBJ2-5, with 7 bases identical to TRBD1. V shed 11 bases and J 2 bases; nucleotides not matched to a gene: 17. Germline assignment: CDR1 SGHTA and CDR2 FQGNSA. The CDR3 totals 16 residues. The CDR3 DNA reads TGTGCCGCGGACGAGCCAGGGGGTACTGTTCAAGAGACCCAGTACTTC. Translated, it gives CAADEPGGTVQETQYF.

J is TRBJ2-1 and V is TRBV5-1, with no clear D. This CDR3 has 13 residues. Per germline, CDR1 SGHRS and CDR2 YFSETQ. V lost 4 bases to trimming and J lost 5 bases, with 10 bases between them. CDR3 coding DNA: TGCGCCAGCAGCCCCGGACGGAACAATGAGCAGTTCTTC. This translates into CASSPGRNNEQFF.

This chain connects TRBV29-1 to TRBJ1-2, with D hard to call. V was cut by 1 base and J by 1 base, with 10 bases left in between. Germline V gene sequence: CDR1 SQVTM, CDR2 ANQGSEA. The CDR3 has 14 residues. CDR3 coding DNA: TGCAGCGTTGAAGGCAGACACCATAACTATGGCTACACCTTC. Amino acids: CSVEGRHHNYGYTF.

The chain couples TRBV28 to TRBJ2-3; D is possibly TRBD2 (6 bases). The CDR3 sequence is 15 residues long. Germline V gene lookup returns CDR1 MDHEN and CDR2 SYDVKM. V was shortened by 5 bases and J by 5 bases, with 17 bases between the two germline ends. The CDR3: CASSPPQEGRDTQYF. CDR3 DNA sequence: TGTGCCAGCAGTCCCCCCCAGGAGGGACGAGATACGCAGTATTTT. Full variable domain (missing parts from reference TRBV28 and TRBJ2-3): DVKVTQSSRYLVKRTGEKVFLECVQDMDHENMFWYRQDPGLGLRLIYFSYDVKMKEKGDIPEGYSVSREKKERFSLILESASTNQTSMYLCASSPPQEGRDTQYFGPGTRLTVL.

This chain connects TRBV30 to TRBJ1-5; perhaps TRBD1 as D (5 bases). Germline V gives CDR1 GTSNPN, CDR2 SVGIG (reference sequence). V gave up 8 bases and J gave up 3 bases, with 8 bases separating them. CDR3 length equals 11 residues. CDR3 region: CAGGINQPQHF. Here the CDR3 DNA reads TGTGCCGGGGGGATCAATCAGCCCCAGCATTTT. Filled out from reference TRBV30 and TRBJ1-5, the complete variable domain reads SQTIHQWPATLVQPVGSPLSLECTVEGTSNPNLYWYRQAAGRGLQLLFYSVGIGQISSEVPQNLSASRPQDRQFILSSKKLLLSDSGFYLCAGGINQPQHFGDGTRLSIL.

The chain links TRBV20-1 to TRBJ2-1; 10 bases agree with TRBD2. V lost 5 bases, J lost 1 base, and 8 bases stayed unmatched. CDR3 length equals 16 residues. In germline, CDR1 is DFQATT, CDR2 SNEGSKA (reference sequence). The DNA for the CDR3 is TGCAGTGCTCACAAACCAGCGGGAGGGTCCTACAATGAGCAGTTCTTC. Amino acids: CSAHKPAGGSYNEQFF.

The chain combines TRBV9 with TRBJ1-5, with D tentatively TRBD1 (5 bases). Germline assignment: CDR1 SGDLS and CDR2 YYNGEE. Trimming took 0 bases from V and 4 from J, leaving 14 bases between them. The CDR3 sequence is 16 residues long. The CDR3 region has the DNA TGTGCCAGCAGCGTAGGCCCAGGGACGGTTAATCAGCCCCAGCATTTT. This codes for CASSVGPGTVNQPQHF.